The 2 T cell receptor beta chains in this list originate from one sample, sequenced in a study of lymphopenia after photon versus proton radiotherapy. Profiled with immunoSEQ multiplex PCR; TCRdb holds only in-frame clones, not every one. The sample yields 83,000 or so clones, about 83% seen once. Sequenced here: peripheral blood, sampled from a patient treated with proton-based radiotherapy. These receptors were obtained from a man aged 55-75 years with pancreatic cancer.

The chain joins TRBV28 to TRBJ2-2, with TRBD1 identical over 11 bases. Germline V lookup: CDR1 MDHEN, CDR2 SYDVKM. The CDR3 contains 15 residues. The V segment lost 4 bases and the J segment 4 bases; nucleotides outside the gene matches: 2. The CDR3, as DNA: TGTGCCAGCAGTTGGGGACAGGGGGTCACCGGGGAGCTGTTTTTT. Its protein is CASSWGQGVTGELFF.

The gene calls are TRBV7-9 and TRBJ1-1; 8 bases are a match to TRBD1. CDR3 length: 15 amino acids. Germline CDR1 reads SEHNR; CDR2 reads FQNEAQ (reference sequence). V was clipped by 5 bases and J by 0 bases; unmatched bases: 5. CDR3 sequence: CASSPQGGMNTEAFF. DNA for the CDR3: TGTGCCAGCAGCCCACAGGGGGGGATGAACACTGAAGCTTTCTTT.